Below, 8 T cell receptor beta chains from the same sample are listed, as sequenced in a study of cytomegalovirus exposure and HLA in healthy donors. The PCR made use of 60 Vbeta and 13 Jbeta primers. Clones were read by immunoSEQ multiplex PCR, and TCRdb kept only the in-frame ones, dropping some. The table includes around 160,000 clones, roughly 80% detected once. The sequencing sample was made of PBMCs. These receptors originate from a man aged 40-55 years in good health and CMV-seropositive.

The chain combines TRBV21-1 with TRBJ2-5; the table's D call of TRBD2 was not tested on the DNA. TRBV21-1 is listed as a pseudogene. This CDR3 is built from 17 residues. The CDR3 spells CASSRRTSGRCQETQYF. DNA of the CDR3: TGTGCCAGCAGCAGAAGGACTAGCGGGAGGTGCCAAGAGACCCAGTACTTC.

This rearrangement joins TRBV28 to TRBJ1-2; 7 bases align to TRBD1. Germline V gene lookup returns CDR1 MDHEN and CDR2 SYDVKM. V was clipped by 1 base and J by 4 bases; unmatched bases: 6. The CDR3 totals 15 residues. The CDR3 sequence: CASSLFGDSIYGYTF. The DNA of the CDR3 is TGTGCCAGCAGTTTATTTGGGGACAGTATCTATGGCTACACCTTC.

This clone was picked up one time. This chain joins TRBV28 and TRBJ2-3; a possible D gene is TRBD2 (5 bases). The ends were cut back, 5 bases at V and 4 bases at J, with 13 bases in the middle. This CDR3 comprises 14 residues. The V gene's germline CDR1 is MDHEN and CDR2 SYDVKM. CDR3 sequence: CASSSRAGADTQYF. CDR3 DNA sequence: TGTGCCAGCAGTAGTAGGGCGGGCGCAGATACGCAGTATTTT.

The V and J genes are TRBV6-1 and TRBJ1-5; D is perhaps TRBD1 (6 bases). Germline lookup yields CDR1 MNHNS and CDR2 SASEGT. V was cut by 3 bases and J by 8 bases, with 8 bases left in between. The length of the CDR3 is 12 residues. DNA of the CDR3: TGTGCCAGCAGTGAGCAGGGGAAGCCCCAGCATTTT. Protein sequence: CASSEQGKPQHF.

CDR3 bases: TGTGCCAGCAGTGAGGGCCGATACGAGCAGTACTTC. Its protein is CASSEGRYEQYF. This chain connects TRBV6-1 to TRBJ2-7; D remains ambiguous. The CDR3 runs to 12 residues. Germline CDR1 is MNHNS and CDR2 is SASEGT. The germline V and J ends were trimmed by 3 bases and 4 bases, with 7 bases remaining between them.

Concerning this clone itself: A read error may produce the germline difference seen at one junction end. In DNA form, the CDR3 reads TGCGCCAGCATTGGGAATCGGACAGTTTGGAACTTC. It translates to CASIGNRTVWNF. This chain joins TRBV10-1 and TRBJ2-5; TRBD1 is a possible D gene (6 bases). CDR3 size: 12 residues. CDR1 is WNHNN, CDR2 SYGVQD, per germline (reference sequence).

This clone has more than one count but fewer than ten. The rearrangement uses TRBV6-6 and TRBJ2-7, with 7 nucleotides matching TRBD2. Germline V lookup: CDR1 MNHNY, CDR2 SVGAGI (reference sequence). The junction had 5 bases not matched to a gene; V was cut back by 5 bases and J by 7 bases. The CDR3 has 12 residues. The CDR3 region is CASSLGGREQYF. The CDR3 DNA sequence: TGTGCCAGCAGTCTGGGGGGGAGGGAGCAGTACTTC.

This rearrangement joins TRBV7-9 to TRBJ1-2; possible D gene TRBD1, 5 bases. V was trimmed by 1 base and J by 4 bases, leaving 13 bases between them. The CDR3 contains 15 residues. Germline loops: CDR1 SEHNR, CDR2 FQNEAQ (reference sequence). The CDR3 here is CASSLGMGGSYGYTF. Written as DNA, the CDR3 is TGTGCCAGCAGCTTAGGCATGGGGGGTAGCTATGGCTACACCTTC. Looking up the rest from reference TRBV7-9 and TRBJ1-2 gives the full variable domain: DTGVSQNPRHKITKRGQNVTFRCDPISEHNRLYWYRQTLGQGPEFLTYFQNEAQLEKSRLLSDRFSAERPKGSFSTLEIQRTEQGDSAMYLCASSLGMGGSYGYTFGSGTRLTVV.